The present T cell receptor beta chain was sequenced within a study of identical twins. V was pared by 3 bases and J by 5 bases, with 9 bases between. This CDR3 comprises 12 residues. Germline V gives CDR1 SQVTM, CDR2 ANQGSEA. This clonotype was seen ten or more times. TCRdb reprocessed the 5' RACE reads with MiXCR, giving one entry per CDR3 protein. The sample holds about 520,000 distinct CDR3 sequences, less than 25% seen once. These same data were also listed under a study on T cells expressing NK-cell markers. That report notes: The study found dominant NKG2C+ clonotypes at roughly 1.0-7.5% of CD8+ T cells in about 6 donors. Where a handful of donors were concerned, these clonotypes also led the CD3+CD56-NKG2C+ fraction.

The sample comprised CD4+ T cells sorted from blood. The chain employs TRBV29-1 and TRBJ2-3; tentatively, D is TRBD1 or TRBD2 (5 bases each). This clonotype was obtained from a woman between 18 and 30 years old in good health. DNA of the CDR3: TGCAGCGTTGAGTCAGGGAGAGATACGCAGTATTTT. Amino acid sequence: CSVESGRDTQYF.